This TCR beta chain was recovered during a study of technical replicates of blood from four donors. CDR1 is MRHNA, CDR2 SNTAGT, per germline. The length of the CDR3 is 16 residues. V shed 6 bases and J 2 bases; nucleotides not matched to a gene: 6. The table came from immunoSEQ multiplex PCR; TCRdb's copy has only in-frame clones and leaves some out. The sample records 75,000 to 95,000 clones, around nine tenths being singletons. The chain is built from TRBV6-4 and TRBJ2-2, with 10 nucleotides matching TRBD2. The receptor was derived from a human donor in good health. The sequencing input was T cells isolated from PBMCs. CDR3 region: CASSRLAGVNTGELFF. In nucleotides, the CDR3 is TGTGCCAGCAGCCGACTAGCGGGCGTAAACACCGGGGAGCTGTTTTTT.